The 8 T cell receptor beta chains below were found in one sample sequenced in a study of T cell repertoires in cytomegalovirus infection. TCRdb recomputed calls from the reads with MiXCR, one row per CDR3 protein. The profile shows some 680,000 distinct CDR3 sequences, less than 40% of them singletons. The specimen sequenced was PBMCs. These receptors were obtained from a human donor in good health (CMV status not recorded). Some clones in this sample may be carry-over from other donors' samples.

V gene TRBV28 combines with J gene TRBJ1-2, with TRBD1 as a possible D gene (6 bases). This CDR3 has 15 residues. Germline V CDR1 and CDR2: MDHEN, SYDVKM. V shed 9 bases and J shed 1 base, with 18 bases lying between them. The CDR3 nucleotides are TGTGCCAGTCTGGGGGCGAGGGCACTTAACTATGGCTACACCTTC. Its translation: CASLGARALNYGYTF.

The chain links TRBV27 to TRBJ2-2; D is ambiguous. The CDR3 consists of 12 residues. Germline-derived CDR1 and CDR2 are MNHEY and SMNVEV (reference sequence). The V gene lost 5 bases and the J gene lost 6 bases, with 7 bases spanning the gap. The CDR3 loop is CASSILSGELFF. CDR3 coding DNA: TGTGCCAGCAGTATACTCTCCGGGGAGCTGTTTTTT.

This clonotype came up a few times. The rearrangement joins TRBV10-3 to TRBJ2-7; the match to TRBD2 covers 9 bases. V was pared by 4 bases and J by 3 bases, with 7 bases of the junction left unmatched. Germline loops: CDR1 ENHRY, CDR2 SYGVKD. CDR3 length equals 15 residues. This CDR3 is CAISGGIAGDYEQYF. CDR3 nucleotides: TGTGCCATCAGTGGAGGAATAGCGGGAGACTACGAGCAGTACTTC.

The CDR3 here is CASSYIVRLGSRNTIYF. The CDR3 nucleotides read TGTGCCAGCAGTTACATTGTGCGTCTAGGGTCGAGAAACACCATATATTTT. This chain links TRBV6-6 with TRBJ1-3, with D hard to call. The V gene lost 2 bases and the J gene lost 5 bases, with 19 bases spanning the gap. The CDR3 is 17 amino acids. CDR1 and CDR2 from the germline V gene are MNHNY and SVGAGI (reference sequence).

The CDR3 nucleotides are TGCGCCAGCTGGGGCGGGGCAGAAAGCTCCTACGAGCAGTACTTC. Its protein product is CASWGGAESSYEQYF. The chain carries TRBV5-1 and TRBJ2-7; D is possibly TRBD2 (6 bases). The V end was cut by 7 bases, the J end by 0 bases, with 17 bases between. Germline CDR1 and CDR2: SGHRS and YFSETQ. The CDR3 extends over 15 amino acids.

The table lists this clonotype with a few counts. V is TRBV28 and J is TRBJ2-1, with D uncertain. Trimming left V 1 base short and J 8 bases short, with 6 bases between. The length of the CDR3 is 12 residues. CDR1 is MDHEN, CDR2 SYDVKM, per germline. CDR3 residues: CASSLFGYEQFF. The CDR3 bases are TGTGCCAGCAGTTTATTTGGCTATGAGCAGTTCTTC.

The chain joins TRBV28 to TRBJ1-5, with 10 bases matching TRBD1. Germline V gene data show CDR1 as MDHEN and CDR2 as SYDVKM. The CDR3 totals 14 residues. Trimming cost V 6 bases and J 7 bases; bases outside gene matches: 6. The DNA of the CDR3 is TGTGCCAGCAGCGGGACAGGGGTTCGACAGCCCCAGCATTTT. Translation: CASSGTGVRQPQHF.

The V call is TRBV27, the J call TRBJ2-3; D gene unclear. The germline V and J ends were trimmed by 2 bases and 6 bases, with 15 bases remaining between them. CDR1 MNHEY and CDR2 SMNVEV come from the germline V gene (reference sequence). This CDR3 comprises 15 residues. The CDR3 nucleotides read TGTGCCAGCAGTTTAGGCGATGGTGTGGGCGATACGCAGTATTTT. Translated: CASSLGDGVGDTQYF.